This TCR beta chain appears in the sequencing data of a study of graft-versus-host responses after intestinal transplantation (dated by TCRdb to the early 2020s). Looking at the study overall: The transplants that recipients received were multivisceral, liver-intestinal, or isolated intestinal. Anti-thymocyte globulin induction was given to all recipients, followed by maintenance tacrolimus and steroids for approximately 3 years. After intestinal transplantation, graft-versus-host and host-versus-graft alloreactive T cell clones were followed in the graft, circulation and bone marrow using bulk TCR-beta CDR3 sequencing. Alloreactive clones were identified by sequencing pre-transplant mixed lymphocyte reaction products and comparing these products with unstimulated pre-transplant donor and recipient T cells. A cohort of roughly 25 intestinal transplant recipients, including one retransplant, was enrolled, and a few patients lacking pretransplant specimens were excluded. Donor T cell macrochimerism was defined as a peak of at least 4% donor T cells among recipient peripheral blood mononuclear cells. Rather than going through the commercial service, samples from three later patients were sequenced in-house on an Illumina MiSeq and processed with MiXCR.

Blood samples were collected up to 4 times in the first month after transplant and then at least monthly when available. This clone occurred once. Its antigen is currently not known. Base qualities are not at hand, and no much larger clone is one base apart. The method was the immunoSEQ multiplex PCR assay. Adaptive Biotechnologies carried out high-throughput TCR-beta CDR3 sequencing of genomic DNA for most patients. The study's own analysis went as follows. Adaptive's ImmunoSEQ software was the source of the TCR sequencing data for roughly 19 patients, while a few other patients were processed with MiXCR and VDJtools. CDR3 nucleotide sequences shared between donor and recipient were removed because the origin of such sequences could not be assigned. To count as alloreactive, a clone needed at least 2-fold expansion over unstimulated cells and a minimum CFSE-low frequency of 0.002% (template counts) or 0.001% (read counts). Clones detected in sequenced pre-transplant spleen, lymph node, or MLR CFSE-low populations of the donor or recipient were defined as mappable. Cumulative frequency of alloreactive clones was calculated as a percentage of all sequences weighted by copy number. The table comes from immuneACCESS by way of TCRdb, which keeps in-frame sequences with V and J called. Part of the clones is missing from these tables; in studies checked, under half for an unresolved V gene and the rest for unknown reasons. V and J calls plus clone size are reproduced from that table; the DNA served to infer D and trimming. A total of around 20,000 clones appear in this sample, 80% to 90% of them only once. The ten largest clones take up approximately 5% of the sample.

Study-wide findings and limitations: GvH clones were found in recipient bone marrow, and some of the GvH clones appeared earlier in ileal mucosa or blood, which is consistent with an intestinal mucosal origin. The relatively low number and heterogeneity of intestinal transplant patients limited the conclusions. In the allografts of patients with donor T cell macrochimerism, GvH to HvG T cell clonal ratios were high. Peak levels of circulating GvH clones were associated with declines in HvG clones early after transplant.

The sequence came from a human patient who received an intestinal transplant, so some T cells may come from the graft donor. Sequences were derived from PBMCs, sampled around 68 days after intestinal transplantation.

The CDR3 is CASSQDRGGGYEQFF. The DNA sequence is TGCGCCAGCAGCCAAGATCGGGGGGGCGGCTATGAGCAGTTCTTC. In this chain, TRBV4-3 is recombined with TRBJ2-1, and 8 junction bases match TRBD2. Per the germline V gene, LGHNA is the CDR1 and YSLEER is the CDR2. Measured from the cysteine to the phenylalanine, the CDR3 is 15 residues long. The retained sequence is limited to the CDR3, 45 bases, with the frame set at the first base. Trimming takes 0 bases off V and 8 bases off J; junction bases not matched to a gene: 6.